The 8 T cell receptor beta chains presented below share a single source sample, sequenced in a study of siplizumab effects on memory and regulatory T cells. The repertoire was sequenced with immunoSEQ multiplex PCR; TCRdb's copy has only in-frame clones and lacks some. The table lists 75,000 to 95,000 clones, about nine tenths of them singletons. The sample consisted of CD4+ T cells sorted from blood. Source of these receptors: a human donor in good health.

V usage is TRBV4-1 and J usage is TRBJ1-1; TRBD1 aligns across 8 bases. CDR1 and CDR2 (germline): MGHRA, YSYEKL. V shed 2 bases, J shed 6 bases, and the junction held 8 bases outside the gene matches. This CDR3 has 15 residues. This CDR3 reads CASSQTGQDRAEAFF. Here the CDR3 DNA reads TGCGCCAGCAGCCAAACGGGACAGGACCGCGCTGAAGCTTTCTTT.

This chain uses TRBV4-2 with TRBJ2-2; D not certain. The CDR3 loop spans 15 amino acids. The V end was cut by 0 bases, the J end by 1 base, with 6 bases between. The V gene's germline CDR1 is LGHNA and CDR2 YNFKEQ. CDR3 nucleotide sequence: TGTGCCAGCAGCCAAGATACGTTGAACACCGGGGAGCTGTTTTTT. Amino acid sequence: CASSQDTLNTGELFF.

The genes are TRBV6-6 and TRBJ1-2; 11 positions match TRBD1. CDR1 MNHNY and CDR2 SVGAGI come from the germline V gene (reference sequence). Losses at the gene ends were 4 bases for V and 10 bases for J; bases not matched to a gene: 2. This CDR3 has 12 residues. The CDR3 loop is CASSWDRGIYTF. Here the CDR3 DNA reads TGTGCCAGCAGTTGGGACAGGGGGATCTACACCTTC.

The CDR3 loop is CASSFTSYEQYF. CDR3 sequence (DNA): TGTGCCAGCAGCTTTACCTCCTACGAGCAGTACTTC. The V call is TRBV7-6, the J call TRBJ2-7; D is unclear. V lost 3 bases and J 0 bases, leaving 3 bases between the germline ends. The CDR3 has 12 residues. From germline, CDR1 is SGHVS and CDR2 FNYEAQ. The variable domain in full, completed from reference TRBV7-6 and TRBJ2-7, reads GAGVSQSPRYKVTKRGQDVALRCDPISGHVSLYWYRQALGQGPEFLTYFNYEAQQDKSGLPNDRFSAERPEGSISTLTIQRTEQRDSAMYRCASSFTSYEQYFGPGTRLTVT.

This chain uses TRBV12-5 with TRBJ2-5; tentatively, D is TRBD1 (5 bases). The V and J ends lost 7 bases and 11 bases respectively, with 20 bases between them. The CDR3 loop spans 13 amino acids. Germline lookup yields CDR1 LGHNT and CDR2 FRNRAP. DNA of the CDR3: TGTGCTAGTGCCCAAGATAGGGGCCGTGTACAGTACTTC. This sequence encodes CASAQDRGRVQYF.

This chain links TRBV6-5 with TRBJ1-5, with unresolved D. V lost 6 bases to trimming and J lost 6 bases, with 12 bases between them. The CDR3 length is 13 residues. Germline V gene sequence: CDR1 MNHEY, CDR2 SVGAGI. Here the CDR3 reads CASSYPAGQPQHF. The CDR3 DNA follows: TGTGCCAGCAGCTACCCCGCGGGTCAGCCCCAGCATTTT.

The V gene is TRBV5-6, the J gene TRBJ2-7; 8 nucleotides line up with TRBD2. V lost 3 bases to trimming and J lost 2 bases; unmatched junction nucleotides: 7. The CDR3 has 15 amino acids. CDR1 and CDR2 from the germline V gene are SGHDT and YYEEEE. CDR3 coding DNA: TGTGCCAGCAGCTCAACCGGGACTAGGACCTACGAGCAGTACTTC. Encoded protein: CASSSTGTRTYEQYF.

This chain links TRBV15 with TRBJ1-1; 12 bases match TRBD1. V dropped 4 bases and J dropped 8; count of bases not matched to a gene: 8. Germline V CDR1 and CDR2: LNHNV, YYDKDF (reference sequence). This CDR3 spans 15 amino acids. The CDR3 DNA sequence: TGTGCCACCAGCAAACCGGGACAGGGGGCTAAGGAAGCTTTCTTT. Translated, it gives CATSKPGQGAKEAFF.